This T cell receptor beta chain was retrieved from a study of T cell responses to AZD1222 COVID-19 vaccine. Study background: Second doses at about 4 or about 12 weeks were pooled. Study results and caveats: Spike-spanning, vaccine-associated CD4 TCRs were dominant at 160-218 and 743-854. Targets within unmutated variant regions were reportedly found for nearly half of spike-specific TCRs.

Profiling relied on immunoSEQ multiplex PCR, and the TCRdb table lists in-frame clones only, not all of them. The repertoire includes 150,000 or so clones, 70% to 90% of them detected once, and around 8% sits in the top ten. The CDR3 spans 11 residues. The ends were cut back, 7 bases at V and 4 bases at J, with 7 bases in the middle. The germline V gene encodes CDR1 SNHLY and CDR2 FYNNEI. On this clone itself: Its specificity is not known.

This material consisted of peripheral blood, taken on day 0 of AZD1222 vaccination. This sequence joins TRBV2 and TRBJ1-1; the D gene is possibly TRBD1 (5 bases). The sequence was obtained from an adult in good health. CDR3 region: CASNRGTEAFF. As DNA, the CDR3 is TGTGCCAGCAATAGGGGCACTGAAGCTTTCTTT.